Listed below are T cell receptor beta chains from one sample, sequenced in a study of blood T cells in healthy people across ages. Each CDR3 protein is one row after TCRdb ran MiXCR on the 5' RACE reads. Among over 300,000 distinct CDR3 sequences listed, about 49% were seen once. What was sequenced was blood. These receptor sequences come from a man aged 55 to 70 in good health. The CDR3 runs from the conserved cysteine through the conserved F or W. A D gene is named only where the DNA matches it firmly. Clone sizes are given selectively: once, few, many, or a class where the clone is expanded.

d_call	v_call	j_call	clone_size	cdr3_length	cdr3_aa	cdr3_nt
.	TRBV6-2/TRBV6-3	TRBJ1-2	few	15	CASSANPGPPYGYTF	TGTGCCAGCAGTGCTAATCCCGGCCCACCCTATGGCTACACCTTC
.	TRBV24-1	TRBJ2-3	once	14	CATTSGQITDTQYF	TGTGCCACCACCTCCGGACAGATCACAGATACGCAGTATTTT
.	TRBV7-2	TRBJ2-7	.	14	CASSLGRGSGEQYF	TGTGCCAGCAGCTTAGGGCGGGGATCAGGAGAGCAGTACTTC
TRBD1	TRBV28	TRBJ2-3	few	15	CASRSTGVPTDTQYF	TGTGCCAGCAGGTCCACAGGGGTTCCCACAGATACGCAGTATTTT
.	TRBV20-1	TRBJ2-7	.	14	CGANAAGRVREQYF	TGCGGTGCTAACGCGGCAGGACGAGTTCGGGAGCAGTACTTC
.	TRBV15	TRBJ1-4	.	17	CATSTPRGGALNEKLFF	TGTGCCACCAGCACTCCCCGAGGGGGGGCGCTTAATGAAAAACTGTTTTTT
.	TRBV20-1	TRBJ2-1	.	16	CSARTLGTKNLSEQFF	TGCAGTGCTAGAACCCTAGGGACCAAGAATCTTAGTGAGCAGTTCTTC
.	TRBV7-6	TRBJ2-7	.	13	CASSQDCTYEQYF	TGTGCCAGCAGCCAGGACTGCACCTACGAGCAGTACTTC
TRBD1	TRBV4-3	TRBJ1-2	.	15	CASSQNLQGAVGYTF	TGCGCCAGCAGCCAAAACCTACAGGGGGCGGTTGGCTACACCTTC
TRBD1	TRBV28	TRBJ1-2	.	13	CASTSTGEAGYTF	TGTGCCAGCACCTCGACAGGGGAGGCTGGCTACACCTTC
TRBD1	TRBV11-2	TRBJ2-6	few	18	CASSPRTGVLSGANVLTF	TGTGCCAGCAGCCCGCGGACAGGGGTCCTCTCTGGGGCCAACGTCCTGACTTTC
TRBD1	TRBV18	TRBJ1-6	.	15	CASSSRGAQNSPLHF	TGCGCCAGCTCGTCCAGGGGGGCGCAGAATTCACCCCTCCACTTT
TRBD2	TRBV6-5	TRBJ2-1	many	18	CASSFGTSGIRRGNEQFF	TGTGCCAGCAGTTTCGGGACTAGCGGGATAAGAAGGGGCAATGAGCAGTTCTTC
.	TRBV29-1	TRBJ2-5	many	14	CSVGGAGHPGTQYF	TGCAGCGTTGGAGGCGCGGGCCACCCTGGGACCCAGTACTTC